Below are 6 T cell receptor beta chains sequenced from a single sample in a study of Graves' ophthalmopathy and Graves' hyperthyroidism. Researchers took RNA transcripts and amplified TCR beta CDR3 regions from them. An initial RT-PCR round employing HTBI primers preceded a second-round multiplex PCR. TCRdb re-derived calls from the multiplex PCR reads in MiXCR, one entry per CDR3 protein. This sample has 300,000 to 400,000 distinct CDR3 sequences, with roughly 15% found just once. The material sequenced was peripheral blood. All receptors come from an adult man with Graves' ophthalmopathy.

This clonotype was recorded at least ten times. V and J are TRBV6-2 or TRBV6-3 and TRBJ2-7, with D maybe TRBD1 (8 bases). The germline V gene encodes CDR1 MNHEY and CDR2 SVGEGT. V shed 11 bases and J shed 1 base, with 12 bases lying between them. The CDR3 sequence is 12 residues long. The CDR3 loop is CAVQGGSYEQYF. The CDR3 nucleotides read TGTGCCGTACAGGGGGGGTCCTACGAGCAGTACTTC.

This clonotype was observed many times. The J gene is TRBJ1-3, the V gene TRBV6-5; no clear D. Per germline, CDR1 MNHEY and CDR2 SVGAGI. V was cut by 2 bases and J by 4 bases, with 18 bases left in between. The CDR3 is 17 amino acids. The CDR3, as DNA: TGTGCCAGCAGTTACACATCGGACGGTCTGGGGGGAAACACCATATATTTT. Translating gives CASSYTSDGLGGNTIYF.

This clonotype was recorded at least ten times. The CDR3: CASKMGQTSGNTIYF. The CDR3 bases are TGCGCCAGCAAAATGGGACAGACCTCTGGAAACACCATATATTTT. The J gene is TRBJ1-3, the V gene TRBV5-1, with 7 positions matching TRBD1. The junction had 6 bases not matched to a gene; V was cut back by 6 bases and J by 0 bases. The germline CDR1 and CDR2 sequences are SGHRS and YFSETQ. The CDR3 covers 15 residues.

V is TRBV20-1 and J is TRBJ2-7; maybe TRBD2 (6 bases). Germline CDR1 is DFQATT and CDR2 is SNEGSKA (reference sequence). The CDR3 loop spans 13 amino acids. V was shortened by 4 bases and J by 1 base, with 11 bases between the two germline ends. CDR3 in amino acids: CSAIRDLSYEQYF. The CDR3 nucleotides are TGCAGTGCTATACGGGACTTATCCTACGAGCAGTACTTC.

This clonotype was detected ten times or more. The genes are TRBV20-1 and TRBJ2-5; 11 bases are shared with TRBD2. After removal of 0 bases from V and 5 bases from J, the junction contained 11 bases not matched to a gene. This CDR3 has 17 amino acids. Germline loops: CDR1 DFQATT, CDR2 SNEGSKA (reference sequence). The CDR3 nucleotides read TGCAGTGCTAGAGATCACGGGGTAGCGGGGGGGTCGGAGACCCAGTACTTC. Residues: CSARDHGVAGGSETQYF.

This clonotype has at least ten counts. The chain is built from TRBV5-1 and TRBJ2-7, with 8 bases fitting TRBD1. Trimming cost V 2 bases and J 5 bases; bases outside gene matches: 9. CDR3 size: 15 residues. Germline values: CDR1 SGHRS, CDR2 YFSETQ. CDR3 bases: TGCGCCAGCAGCTTACGATACAGGGGGGATAACGAGCAGTACTTC. Protein product: CASSLRYRGDNEQYF.